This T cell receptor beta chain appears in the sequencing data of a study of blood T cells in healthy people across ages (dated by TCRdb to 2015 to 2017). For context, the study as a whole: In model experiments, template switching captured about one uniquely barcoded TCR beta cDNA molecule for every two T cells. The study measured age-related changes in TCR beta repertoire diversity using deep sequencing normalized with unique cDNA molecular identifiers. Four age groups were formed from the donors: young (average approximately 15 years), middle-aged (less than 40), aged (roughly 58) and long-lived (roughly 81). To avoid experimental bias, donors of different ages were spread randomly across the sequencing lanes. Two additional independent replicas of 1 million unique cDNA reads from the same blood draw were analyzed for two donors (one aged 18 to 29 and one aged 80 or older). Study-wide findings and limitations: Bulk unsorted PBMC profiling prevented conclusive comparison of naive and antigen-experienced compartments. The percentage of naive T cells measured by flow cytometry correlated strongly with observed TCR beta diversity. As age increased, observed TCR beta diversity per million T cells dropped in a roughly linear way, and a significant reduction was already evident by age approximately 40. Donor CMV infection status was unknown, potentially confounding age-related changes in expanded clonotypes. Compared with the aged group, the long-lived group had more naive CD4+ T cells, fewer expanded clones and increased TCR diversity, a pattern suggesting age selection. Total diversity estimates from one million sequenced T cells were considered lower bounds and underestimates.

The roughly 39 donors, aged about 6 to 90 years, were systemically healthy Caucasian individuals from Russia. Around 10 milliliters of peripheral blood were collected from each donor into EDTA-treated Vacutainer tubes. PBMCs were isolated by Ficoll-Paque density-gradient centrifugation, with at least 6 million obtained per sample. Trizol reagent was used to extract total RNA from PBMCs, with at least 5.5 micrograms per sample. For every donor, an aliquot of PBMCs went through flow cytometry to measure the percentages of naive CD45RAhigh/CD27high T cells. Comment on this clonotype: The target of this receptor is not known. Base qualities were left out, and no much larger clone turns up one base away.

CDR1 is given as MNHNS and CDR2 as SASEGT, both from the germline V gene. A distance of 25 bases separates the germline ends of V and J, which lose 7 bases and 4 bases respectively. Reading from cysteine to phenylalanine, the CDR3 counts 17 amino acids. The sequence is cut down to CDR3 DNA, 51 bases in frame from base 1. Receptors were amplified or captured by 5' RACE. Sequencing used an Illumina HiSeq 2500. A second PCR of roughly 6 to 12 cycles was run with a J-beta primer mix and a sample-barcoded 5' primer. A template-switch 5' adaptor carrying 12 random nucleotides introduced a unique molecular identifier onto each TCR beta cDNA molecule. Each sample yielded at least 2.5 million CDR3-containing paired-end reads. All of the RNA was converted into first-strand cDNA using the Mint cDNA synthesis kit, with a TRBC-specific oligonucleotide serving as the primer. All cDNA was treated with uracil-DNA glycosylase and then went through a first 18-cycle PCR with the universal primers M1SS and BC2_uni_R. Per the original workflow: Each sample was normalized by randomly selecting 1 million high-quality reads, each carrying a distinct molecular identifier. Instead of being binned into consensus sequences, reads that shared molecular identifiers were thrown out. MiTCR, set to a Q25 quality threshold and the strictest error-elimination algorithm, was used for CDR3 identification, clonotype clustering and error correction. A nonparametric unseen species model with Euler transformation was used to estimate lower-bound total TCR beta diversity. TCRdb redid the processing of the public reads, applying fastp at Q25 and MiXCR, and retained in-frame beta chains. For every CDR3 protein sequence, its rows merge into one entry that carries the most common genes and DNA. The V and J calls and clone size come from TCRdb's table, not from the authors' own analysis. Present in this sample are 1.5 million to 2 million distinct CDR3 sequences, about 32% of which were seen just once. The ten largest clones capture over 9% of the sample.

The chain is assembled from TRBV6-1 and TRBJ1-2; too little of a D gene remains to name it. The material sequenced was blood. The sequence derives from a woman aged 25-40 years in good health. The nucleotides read TGTGCCAGCAAAGCTAATCTCCTCAAGGTGAATTCCTATGGCTACACCTTC. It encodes CASKANLLKVNSYGYTF.